The source of this T cell receptor beta chain is a study of PD-L1 blockade in urothelial cancer. Whole-study context: At 3 weeks (second dose) and 6 weeks after starting treatment, blood was analyzed.

Turning to this clone: Its antigen remains unidentified.

Time point described: pretreatment peripheral blood. Patients presented with locally advanced or metastatic urothelial carcinoma. Deletions cut 3 bases from V and 5 bases from J, with 17 bases between. Germline values: CDR1 LNHDA, CDR2 SQIVND (reference sequence). The CDR3 is 16 residues long. General study results and limits: Where pretreatment blood TCR clonality fell below the median, better survival was predicted.

Generated by immunoSEQ multiplex PCR, the TCRdb table keeps only in-frame clones and is missing some. The sample shows tens of thousands of clones, 85% to 90% of them seen only once. The chain carries TRBV19 and TRBJ2-1; TRBD2 might be the D (6 bases). This TCR was sampled from a man in his 60s with urothelial cancer. This specimen consisted of PBMCs, obtained around atezolizumab (anti-PD-L1) treatment. This CDR3 is CASSMIGGSGDNEQFF. DNA of the CDR3: TGTGCCAGTAGTATGATAGGAGGGAGCGGCGACAATGAGCAGTTCTTC. The full variable domain, its missing parts supplied by reference TRBV19 and TRBJ2-1, is DGGITQSPKYLFRKEGQNVTLSCEQNLNHDAMYWYRQDPGQGLRLIYYSQIVNDFQKGDIAEGYSVSREKKESFPLTVTSAQKNPTAFYLCASSMIGGSGDNEQFFGPGTRLTVL.